Listed here is a single T cell receptor beta chain. The target antigen is unknown. Using immunoSEQ multiplex PCR, the repertoire was profiled, and TCRdb retains in-frame clones only, with some absent. The data hold over 1.5 million clones, with approximately 98% observed a single time. These data originate in a study of shared clonotypes between healthy human individuals. General observations from the study: When naive CD4 clonotypes were compared across a few donors, around 5% were shared.

Naive CD4+ cells were CD45RA-selected; the remaining cells were memory. This clonotype originated in a young man in good health. Sequenced: naive CD4+ T cells sorted from blood. Stated subset: CD45RA+ positively selected.

The CDR3 reads CASSLVGSRGRGNTIYF. Written as DNA, the CDR3 is TGTGCCAGCAGCTTAGTTGGGAGCCGGGGGCGGGGAAACACCATATATTTT. The rearrangement joins TRBV7-2 to TRBJ1-3; D possibly corresponds to TRBD1 (6 bases). V was clipped by 1 base and J by 4 bases, with 17 bases between them. This CDR3 is built from 17 residues. Germline CDR1 SGHTA, CDR2 FQGNSA.